Presented here are 19 T cell receptor beta chains from one specimen sequenced in a study of T cells expressing NK-cell markers. TCRdb reprocessed the 5' RACE reads; each CDR3 protein has one entry and no DNA is given. Across about 390,000 distinct CDR3 sequences, the top ten clones capture around 11% of the sample. Source material: blood T cells: a sorted CD56 or NKG2C T cell subset, CD4+ or CD8+ T cells, or bulk PBMC T cells (not recorded which). The origin of the receptors is a woman aged 45-60 years in good health.

The rearrangement uses TRBV7-8 and TRBJ2-1; the D call of TRBD1 rests on TCRdb alone, since no DNA is present to check it. Germline CDR1 SGHVS, CDR2 FQNEAQ. The CDR3 is made up of 17 amino acids. The CDR3 spells CASSLAQGISTYNEQFF.

This chain connects TRBV5-1 to TRBJ2-1; TCRdb reports TRBD2, a call that lacks DNA to check it against. This CDR3 comprises 18 residues. CDR1 SGHRS and CDR2 YFSETQ come from the germline V gene. The chain's CDR3 is CASSSGTSLTSSYNEQFF.

The V and J genes are TRBV20-1 and TRBJ2-1; as DNA is missing, the TRBD2 call by TCRdb cannot be tested. Looked up from germline, CDR1 is DFQATT and CDR2 is SNEGSKA (reference sequence). The CDR3 covers 13 residues. The CDR3 loop reads CSIVAGAYNEQFF.

The chain carries TRBV10-3 and TRBJ2-4; lacking DNA, the TRBD2 call made by TCRdb goes unchecked. The CDR3 is made up of 19 amino acids. The V gene's germline CDR1 is ENHRY and CDR2 SYGVKD. The CDR3 loop reads CAISESIGAGLQIKNIQYF.

J is TRBJ2-5 and V is TRBV3-1; the D call from TCRdb, TRBD2, cannot be confirmed without DNA. CDR3 length: 17 residues. The germline V gene has CDR1 LGHDT and CDR2 YNNKEL (reference sequence). The CDR3: CASSQPRRTSGGETQYF.

The rearrangement joins TRBV30 to TRBJ2-7; TCRdb returns TRBD1, unconfirmable since there is no DNA. The CDR3 runs to 14 residues. Germline-derived CDR1 and CDR2 are GTSNPN and SVGIG (reference sequence). This CDR3 reads CAWSKPQSSYEQYF.

The chain carries TRBV15 and TRBJ2-1; with no DNA, the TCRdb D assignment of TRBD2 cannot be verified. Germline CDR1 and CDR2: LNHNV and YYDKDF (reference sequence). The CDR3 contains 15 residues. The CDR3 sequence: CATSGREARGNEQFF.

The chain joins TRBV4-1 to TRBJ2-2; TCRdb picks TRBD1, but there is no DNA to check that call. This CDR3 comprises 15 residues. CDR1 MGHRA and CDR2 YSYEKL come from the germline V gene. The CDR3 reads CASSQVGVGTGELFF.

CDR3 sequence reads: CASRRGGETQYF. The V gene is TRBV7-9, the J gene TRBJ2-5; the TCRdb call, TRBD1, lacks DNA for checking. Germline V gene sequence: CDR1 SEHNR, CDR2 FQNEAQ (reference sequence). This CDR3 spans 12 amino acids.

The chain couples TRBV7-6 to TRBJ2-1; TCRdb's D call of TRBD2 is untestable without DNA. This CDR3 has 16 amino acids. CDR1 SGHVS and CDR2 FNYEAQ come from the germline V gene. The CDR3 loop reads CASSLEAGVSYNEQFF.

CDR3 in amino acids: CAISEMAPTNEKLFF. The chain joins TRBV10-3 to TRBJ1-4. The CDR3 consists of 15 residues. The germline gives CDR1 ENHRY, CDR2 SYGVKD.

This rearrangement joins TRBV20-1 to TRBJ2-7; the TCRdb D gene call, TRBD2, has no DNA to confirm it. The CDR3 length is 15 residues. The V gene's germline CDR1 is DFQATT and CDR2 SNEGSKA (reference sequence). The CDR3 loop reads CSARGPGLGGYEQYF.

The J gene is TRBJ2-7, the V gene TRBV3-1; no DNA is available, so the TRBD2 call from TCRdb remains unchecked. Germline values: CDR1 LGHDT, CDR2 YNNKEL (reference sequence). The CDR3 extends over 13 amino acids. Here the CDR3 reads CASSRHPPLEQYF.

The rearrangement joins TRBV5-4 to TRBJ2-5; checking the TCRdb D call of TRBD1 is not possible without DNA. This CDR3 region has 14 residues. Germline V lookup: CDR1 SGHNT, CDR2 YYREEE (reference sequence). This chain's CDR3 is CASSGRDREETQYF.

This chain connects TRBV12-3 or TRBV12-4 to TRBJ2-7; TCRdb's assignment of TRBD1 cannot be checked, as there is no DNA. The CDR3 is 13 residues long. CDR3 protein: CASSTPGQGEQYF.

The chain couples TRBV9 to TRBJ2-5. CDR3 length equals 13 residues. Germline V gene data show CDR1 as SGDLS and CDR2 as YYNGEE. CDR3: CASSTETSKTQYF.

J is TRBJ2-5 and V is TRBV18; there is no DNA to check the TCRdb D call of TRBD1. This CDR3 has 18 amino acids. Germline V lookup: CDR1 KGHSH, CDR2 LQKENI. This CDR3 reads CASSPDRDPSGNQGTQYF.

V is TRBV7-2 and J is TRBJ2-1. Germline loops: CDR1 SGHTA, CDR2 FQGNSA. The CDR3 has 13 amino acids. CDR3 residues: CASSLMLGYEQFF.

The chain couples TRBV7-6 to TRBJ2-1; TCRdb's D gene call, TRBD2, goes unchecked for lack of DNA. From germline, CDR1 is SGHVS and CDR2 FNYEAQ. CDR3 length equals 15 residues. The CDR3 sequence is CASKRTTSGYNEQFF.